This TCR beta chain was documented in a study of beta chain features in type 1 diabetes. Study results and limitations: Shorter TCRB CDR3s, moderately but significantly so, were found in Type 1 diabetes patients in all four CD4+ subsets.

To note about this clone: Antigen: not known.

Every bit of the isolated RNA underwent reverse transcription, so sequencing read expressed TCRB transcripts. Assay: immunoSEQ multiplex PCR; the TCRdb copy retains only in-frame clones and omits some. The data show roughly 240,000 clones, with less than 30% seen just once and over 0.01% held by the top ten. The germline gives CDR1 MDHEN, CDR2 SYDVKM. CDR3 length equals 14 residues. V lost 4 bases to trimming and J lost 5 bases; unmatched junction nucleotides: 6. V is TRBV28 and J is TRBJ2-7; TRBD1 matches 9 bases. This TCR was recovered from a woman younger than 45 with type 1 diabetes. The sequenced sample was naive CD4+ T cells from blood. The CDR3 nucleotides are TGTGCCAGCAGTTCTGGGGACAGGGCCCACGAGCAGTACTTC. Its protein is CASSSGDRAHEQYF.